The sequence of this T cell receptor beta chain was determined in a study of blood T cell repertoires in COVID-19. This CDR3 contains 14 residues. The germline CDR1 and CDR2 sequences are SGHVS and FNYEAQ. V lost 5 bases and J lost 2, with 12 bases in between. Generated by immunoSEQ multiplex PCR, the TCRdb table keeps only in-frame clones and is missing some. The sample has roughly 170,000 clones; more than 70% are singletons. The V and J genes are TRBV7-6 and TRBJ2-5; D may be TRBD2 (6 bases). This TCR was sampled from a woman aged 45-65 years in a cohort exposed to, infected with or recovered from COVID-19 (not recorded which). The sequencing input was PBMCs or T cells enriched from blood (not recorded which). The CDR3 is CASSRAGPQETQYF. The CDR3 DNA is TGTGCCAGCAGCCGAGCGGGTCCGCAAGAGACCCAGTACTTC.